A selection of T cell receptor beta chains follows, all from one sample in a study of blood T cells in healthy people across ages. TCRdb itself ran the 5' RACE reads through MiXCR, one entry per CDR3 protein. The sample carries roughly 680,000 distinct CDR3 sequences, approximately 49% recorded once. The sample was blood. The receptors come from a woman aged 55-70 years in good health. Each CDR3 is given with its conserved first and last residue. A D gene is named only where the DNA matches it firmly. Only some rows state a clone size, as once, few, many or a class for expanded clones.

clone_size: many; j_call: TRBJ2-4; v_call: TRBV28; d_call: TRBD2; cdr3_aa: CASSPSGNKNIQYF; cdr3_nt: TGTGCCAGCAGCCCCAGCGGGAATAAAAACATTCAGTACTTC
clone_size: many; j_call: TRBJ2-1; v_call: TRBV5-6; d_call: TRBD2; cdr3_aa: CASSLYSAGAVHNEQFF; cdr3_nt: TGTGCCAGCAGCTTGTATTCGGCGGGAGCGGTCCACAATGAGCAGTTCTTC
clone_size: many; j_call: TRBJ2-5; v_call: TRBV10-3; d_call: NA; cdr3_aa: CAISESVGTETQYF; cdr3_nt: TGTGCCATCAGTGAGTCGGTAGGGACAGAGACCCAGTACTTC
clone_size: NA; j_call: TRBJ2-7; v_call: TRBV28; d_call: NA; cdr3_aa: CASGSDYYEQYF; cdr3_nt: TGTGCCAGCGGGTCTGACTACTACGAGCAGTACTTC
clone_size: few; j_call: TRBJ2-5; v_call: TRBV15; d_call: NA; cdr3_aa: CATSRDQGLGRSQETQYF; cdr3_nt: TGTGCCACCAGCAGAGATCAGGGATTGGGCCGTAGCCAAGAGACCCAGTACTTC
clone_size: NA; j_call: TRBJ2-3; v_call: TRBV20-1; d_call: NA; cdr3_aa: CSAYGPIVTDTQYF; cdr3_nt: TGCAGTGCCTACGGACCGATCGTCACAGATACGCAGTATTTT
clone_size: few; j_call: TRBJ2-7; v_call: TRBV15; d_call: TRBD2; cdr3_aa: CATSRDPGSGRLTSYEQYF; cdr3_nt: TGTGCCACCAGCAGAGATCCGGGTAGCGGGAGGCTAACTTCCTACGAGCAGTACTTC
clone_size: many; j_call: TRBJ2-3; v_call: TRBV11-2; d_call: TRBD2; cdr3_aa: CASSPPGLAGADTQYF; cdr3_nt: TGTGCCAGCAGCCCACCGGGACTAGCGGGAGCAGATACGCAGTATTTT
clone_size: few; j_call: TRBJ1-5; v_call: TRBV6-2/TRBV6-3; d_call: NA; cdr3_aa: CASSRGSNTLGQPQHF; cdr3_nt: TGTGCCAGCAGCCGAGGAAGTAACACCCTGGGGCAGCCCCAGCATTTT
clone_size: few; j_call: TRBJ2-3; v_call: TRBV7-2; d_call: NA; cdr3_aa: CASSLVGPGSTDTQYF; cdr3_nt: TGTGCCAGCAGCTTAGTAGGCCCAGGTTCAACAGATACGCAGTATTTT